The sample holds many counts of the clone carrying this TCR beta chain. No antigen is known for it. Per the germline V gene, CDR1 is SGDLS and CDR2 is YYNGEE. CDR3 size: 13 residues. V gave up 4 bases and J gave up 10 bases, with 12 bases separating them. The sample comes from a study of Graves' ophthalmopathy and Graves' hyperthyroidism. The study, taken as a whole, reports: The model achieved 70.59% sensitivity and less than 85% specificity for ophthalmopathy progression.

RNA transcripts provided the template for amplifying TCR beta CDR3 regions. Scientists carried out first-round RT-PCR using HTBI primers and then a second-round multiplex PCR. Each CDR3 protein gets one entry after TCRdb re-called the multiplex PCR reads with MiXCR. The sample has hundreds of thousands of distinct CDR3 sequences; 20% to 25% are singletons. The source of this sequence is a woman under 30 with stable Graves' hyperthyroidism. Some clones in this sample may be carry-over from other donors' samples. The sample consisted of peripheral blood. V is TRBV9 and J is TRBJ1-6, with D possibly being TRBD1 (5 bases). DNA of the CDR3: TGTGCCAGCAGCCAAGAGTGGGACTCACCCCTCCACTTT. This gives the protein CASSQEWDSPLHF.